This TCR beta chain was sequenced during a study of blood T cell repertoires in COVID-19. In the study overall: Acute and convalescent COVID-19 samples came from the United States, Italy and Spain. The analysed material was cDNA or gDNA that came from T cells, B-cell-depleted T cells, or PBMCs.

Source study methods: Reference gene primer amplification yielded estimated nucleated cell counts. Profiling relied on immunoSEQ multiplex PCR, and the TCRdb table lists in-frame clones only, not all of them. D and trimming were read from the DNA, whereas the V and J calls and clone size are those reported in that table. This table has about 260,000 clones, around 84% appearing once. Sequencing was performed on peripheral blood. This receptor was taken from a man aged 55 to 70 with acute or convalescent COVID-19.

The CDR3 nucleotides are TGCAGCGTTGCCCGGGGAGTTGAAGCTTTCTTT. This sequence encodes CSVARGVEAFF. The chain employs TRBV29-1 and TRBJ1-1; the D is unclear. With 4 bases removed from V and 7 bases from J, the gap between germline ends came to 10 bases. CDR1 SQVTM and CDR2 ANQGSEA come from the germline V gene. This CDR3 contains 11 residues. Together with reference TRBV29-1 and TRBJ1-1, the CDR3 gives the full variable domain: SAVISQKPSRDICQRGTSLTIQCQVDSQVTMMFWYRQQPGQSLTLIATANQGSEATYESGFVIDKFPISRPNLTFSTLTVSNMSPEDSSIYLCSVARGVEAFFGQGTRLTVV.